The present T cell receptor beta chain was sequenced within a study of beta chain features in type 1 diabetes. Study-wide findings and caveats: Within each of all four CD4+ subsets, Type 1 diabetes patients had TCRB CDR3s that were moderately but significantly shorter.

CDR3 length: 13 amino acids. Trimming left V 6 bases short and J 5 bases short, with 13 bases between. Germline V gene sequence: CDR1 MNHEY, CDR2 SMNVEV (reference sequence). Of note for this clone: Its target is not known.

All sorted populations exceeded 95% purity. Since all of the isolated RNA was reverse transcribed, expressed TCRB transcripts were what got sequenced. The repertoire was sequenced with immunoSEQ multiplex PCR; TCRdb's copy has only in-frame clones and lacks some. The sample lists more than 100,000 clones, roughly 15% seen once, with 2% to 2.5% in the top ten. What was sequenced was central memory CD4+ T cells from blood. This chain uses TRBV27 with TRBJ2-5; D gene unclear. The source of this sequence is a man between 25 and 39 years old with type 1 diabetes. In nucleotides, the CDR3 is TGTGCCAGCAGCCCTAGGGTTTTGGAGACCCAGTACTTC. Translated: CASSPRVLETQYF.